One sample yielded the 18 T cell receptor beta chains listed below, sequenced in a study of cytomegalovirus exposure and HLA in healthy donors. The primer mix had 60 Vbeta and 13 Jbeta primers. Sequenced by immunoSEQ multiplex PCR; TCRdb stores in-frame clones only, minus some. The sample includes 50,000 to 60,000 clones, around 70% of them seen just once. The sequenced sample consisted of PBMCs. These receptor sequences come from a young man in good health and CMV-seronegative.

The V and J genes are TRBV7-2 and TRBJ1-2; 8 bases are a match to TRBD1. J gave up 7 bases and V 4 bases, and 14 bases lay outside the gene matches. The CDR3 is made up of 16 amino acids. The V gene's germline CDR1 is SGHTA and CDR2 FQGNSA. The CDR3 nucleotides read TGTGCCAGCAGCTCATCGGACCAGGACAGGGTTGGTGGCTACACCTTC. Translated, it gives CASSSSDQDRVGGYTF.

The chain carries TRBV7-9 and TRBJ1-6; 9 bases line up with TRBD1. The CDR3 is made up of 14 amino acids. The V gene end was trimmed by 3 bases and the J gene end by 10 bases; junction bases not matched to a gene: 4. The germline V gene has CDR1 SEHNR and CDR2 FQNEAQ (reference sequence). DNA for the CDR3: TGTGCCAGCAGCTTGGGACAGGGAGGGTCACCCCTCCACTTT. Its translation: CASSLGQGGSPLHF. The whole variable domain, remainder taken from reference TRBV7-9 and TRBJ1-6, is DTGVSQNPRHKITKRGQNVTFRCDPISEHNRLYWYRQTLGQGPEFLTYFQNEAQLEKSRLLSDRFSAERPKGSFSTLEIQRTEQGDSAMYLCASSLGQGGSPLHFGNGTRLTVT.

The sample holds a few counts of this clone. The chain links TRBV27 to TRBJ2-1; D is uncertain. Germline CDR1 and CDR2: MNHEY and SMNVEV (reference sequence). Trimming pared 6 bases from V and 10 bases from J, leaving 13 bases between. The CDR3 sequence is 12 residues long. The CDR3 loop reads CASRSGSREQFF. The CDR3 region has the DNA TGTGCCAGCAGGTCGGGTTCGCGGGAGCAGTTCTTC.

The CDR3: CASSLGQKKLYGYTF. CDR3 in DNA: TGTGCCAGCAGCTTGGGACAGAAGAAGTTATATGGCTACACCTTC. The chain employs TRBV5-4 and TRBJ1-2; the D gene is possibly TRBD1 (5 bases). V was shortened by 0 bases and J by 5 bases, with 14 bases between the two germline ends. The length of the CDR3 is 15 residues. The germline gives CDR1 SGHNT, CDR2 YYREEE (reference sequence).

Here the CDR3 reads CASSLTGLSTDTQYF. CDR3 coding DNA: TGCGCCAGCAGCTTAACAGGGCTAAGCACAGATACGCAGTATTTT. The V call is TRBV4-1, the J call TRBJ2-3; possible D gene TRBD1, 6 bases. Germline V gives CDR1 MGHRA, CDR2 YSYEKL. This CDR3 is 15 amino acids long. Trimming took 5 bases from V and 0 from J, leaving 12 bases between them.

The chain combines TRBV27 with TRBJ2-1; D possibly corresponds to TRBD2 (5 bases). V was pared by 3 bases and J by 2 bases, with 5 bases between. CDR1 is MNHEY, CDR2 SMNVEV, per germline (reference sequence). The CDR3 consists of 13 residues. The CDR3, as DNA: TGTGCCAGCAGTTTCGGGACCTACAATGAGCAGTTCTTC. This sequence encodes CASSFGTYNEQFF.

CDR3 sequence: CASSSRLANEQFF. As DNA, the CDR3 is TGTGCCAGCAGCTCCAGACTAGCCAATGAGCAGTTCTTC. The V and J genes are TRBV7-9 and TRBJ2-1; 7 bases are shared with TRBD2. CDR1 SEHNR and CDR2 FQNEAQ come from the germline V gene (reference sequence). Trimming at V came to 4 bases and at J to 6 bases, leaving 3 bases not matched to a gene. The CDR3 length is 13 residues. The whole variable domain, remainder taken from reference TRBV7-9 and TRBJ2-1, is DTGVSQNPRHKITKRGQNVTFRCDPISEHNRLYWYRQTLGQGPEFLTYFQNEAQLEKSRLLSDRFSAERPKGSFSTLEIQRTEQGDSAMYLCASSSRLANEQFFGPGTRLTVL.

The table lists this clone with a few counts. The V gene is TRBV5-6, the J gene TRBJ1-1; D is unclear. CDR1 and CDR2 (germline): SGHDT, YYEEEE. CDR3 length: 15 residues. Trimming left V 4 bases short and J 1 base short, with 14 bases between. Written as DNA, the CDR3 is TGTGCCAGCAGCGGTAACCGGGGATGGAACACTGAAGCTTTCTTT. Translating it yields CASSGNRGWNTEAFF.

There are a few counts of this clone. V is TRBV7-2 and J is TRBJ1-5; 7 bases are a match to TRBD1. CDR1 SGHTA and CDR2 FQGNSA come from the germline V gene. Trimming at V came to 5 bases and at J to 7 bases, leaving 11 bases not matched to a gene. The CDR3 sequence is 15 residues long. The CDR3 DNA is TGTGCCAGCAGCCCGCAAACAGGGGTGGGGCAGCCCCAGCATTTT. Protein product: CASSPQTGVGQPQHF.

The J gene is TRBJ1-6, the V gene TRBV30; D remains unclear. Trimming left V 2 bases short and J 13 bases short, with 12 bases between. The CDR3 is made up of 12 amino acids. Germline CDR1 GTSNPN, CDR2 SVGIG (reference sequence). The chain's CDR3 is CAWSSRVSPLHF. The CDR3 nucleotides are TGTGCCTGGAGTTCGCGGGTGTCGCCCCTCCACTTT.

This chain uses TRBV7-3 with TRBJ2-2; D remains unclear. The germline V gene has CDR1 SGHTA and CDR2 FQGTGA. Between the trimmed V and J ends, which lost 4 bases and 3 bases, there was a span of 3 bases. The CDR3 extends over 12 amino acids. The CDR3 spells CASSSYTGELFF. CDR3 DNA sequence: TGTGCCAGCAGCTCCTACACCGGGGAGCTGTTTTTT.

The V gene is TRBV11-2, the J gene TRBJ2-5, with a weak D call TRBD1 (5 bases). Germline V gives CDR1 SGHAT, CDR2 FQNNGV. V was pared by 0 bases and J by 5 bases, with 13 bases between. The CDR3 covers 15 residues. CDR3: CASSLDPKGSETQYF. CDR3 nucleotide sequence: TGTGCCAGCAGCTTAGATCCGAAGGGGTCGGAGACCCAGTACTTC.

V and J are TRBV7-6 and TRBJ1-1; D call uncertain. This CDR3 region has 13 residues. Trimming left V 3 bases short and J 1 base short, with 6 bases between. The germline V gene encodes CDR1 SGHVS and CDR2 FNYEAQ. In DNA, the CDR3 is TGTGCCAGCAGCTTCCGCGGGAACACTGAAGCTTTCTTT. Translated, it gives CASSFRGNTEAFF.

The chain recombines TRBV4-1 with TRBJ1-1; 8 bases agree with TRBD1. The CDR3 length is 18 residues. The germline V gene encodes CDR1 MGHRA and CDR2 YSYEKL. Germline trimming cut 0 bases from V and 3 bases from J; bases unmatched to any gene: 12. Here the CDR3 reads CASSQDIKQGASYTEAFF. The DNA of the CDR3 is TGCGCCAGCAGCCAAGATATTAAGCAGGGGGCTTCGTACACTGAAGCTTTCTTT.

This clone was seen more than once but under ten times. This sequence joins TRBV5-6 and TRBJ1-2; D is undetermined. There are 14 residues in the CDR3. In germline, CDR1 is SGHDT, CDR2 YYEEEE. The germline V and J ends were trimmed by 2 bases and 2 bases, with 10 bases remaining between them. Here the CDR3 DNA reads TGTGCCAGCAGCTTCGAGCAATCCAACTATGGCTACACCTTC. It yields the protein CASSFEQSNYGYTF.

This clone appeared a few times. The rearrangement uses TRBV25-1 and TRBJ2-5, with TRBD1 matching 9 bases. The CDR3 runs 15 residues. The germline CDR1 and CDR2 sequences are MGHDK and SYGVNS. The V and J ends lost 3 bases and 5 bases, in that order; junction bases with no gene match: 7. This CDR3 reads CASSEGQGGGETQYF. The CDR3, as DNA: TGTGCCAGCAGTGAGGGACAGGGAGGAGGCGAGACCCAGTACTTC.

The chain is built from TRBV7-6 and TRBJ2-7; TRBD1 matches 9 bases. Per the germline V gene, CDR1 is SGHVS and CDR2 is FNYEAQ. V was pared by 1 base and J by 4 bases, with 5 bases of the junction left unmatched. The CDR3 runs 15 residues. The DNA of the CDR3 is TGTGCCAGCAGCTTAGGCGGGACAGGGTTATACGAGCAGTACTTC. This codes for CASSLGGTGLYEQYF.

The chain combines TRBV29-1 with TRBJ2-1, with D maybe TRBD2 (6 bases). CDR3 length equals 15 residues. V lost 0 bases, J lost 7 bases, and 16 bases lay in between. Germline values: CDR1 SQVTM, CDR2 ANQGSEA. This chain's CDR3 is CSVEDWGGGLNEQFF. The CDR3 DNA reads TGCAGCGTTGAAGATTGGGGAGGCGGCCTTAATGAGCAGTTCTTC.